The present T cell receptor (beta chain) was sequenced within a study of siplizumab effects on memory and regulatory T cells. Turning to this clone: What it binds is not known.

General observations from the study: Naive T cells appeared more diverse than memory cells and seemed to be major alloresponse contributors. Roughly 80-95% of dividing CD4+ or CD8+ clones were without an attributable naive or memory phenotype. Poor capture below about 10^-5 frequency left most alloreactive clones unmapped to unstimulated subsets. With siplizumab, cumulative frequency of CD4+ memory-derived alloreactive sequences dropped significantly.

Trimming removed 5 bases from V and 1 base from J, with 15 bases in between. The CDR3 extends over 15 amino acids. CDR1 is SGHTA, CDR2 FQGNSA, per germline. Libraries were prepared by immunoSEQ multiplex PCR; TCRdb keeps only in-frame clonotypes and omits some of them. The table records roughly 100,000 clones, 80% to 95% of them present only once. The receptor was isolated from a human donor in good health. This rearrangement joins TRBV7-2 to TRBJ2-7; maybe TRBD2 (6 bases). The sample comprised non-Treg CD4+ T cells sorted from blood. CDR3 DNA sequence: TGTGCCAGCAGCGGGGGACTCCATTCGTCCTACGAGCAGTACTTC. This sequence encodes CASSGGLHSSYEQYF.